Shown below are 3 T cell receptor beta chains from a single sample sequenced in a study of blood T cell repertoires in COVID-19. The repertoire was sequenced with immunoSEQ multiplex PCR; TCRdb's copy has only in-frame clones and lacks some. The sample has fewer than 200,000 clones; about 84% are singletons. The specimen was PBMCs or T cells enriched from blood (not recorded which). Receptors were obtained from a man aged 45-65 years who had recovered from COVID-19.

The genes are TRBV29-1 and TRBJ1-1; TRBD1 is a possible D gene (6 bases). The ends were cut back, 3 bases at V and 7 bases at J, with 12 bases in the middle. The CDR3 consists of 12 residues. Germline loops: CDR1 SQVTM, CDR2 ANQGSEA. CDR3: CSVEGAFLEAFF. CDR3 coding DNA: TGCAGCGTTGAGGGGGCCTTCCTTGAAGCTTTCTTT.

This clone occurred once. The chain joins TRBV4-1 to TRBJ2-7; TRBD2 is a possible D gene (7 bases). The germline V gene encodes CDR1 MGHRA and CDR2 YSYEKL. The V end lost 4 bases, the J end lost 3 bases, and 13 bases lay between the germline ends. CDR3 length equals 14 residues. As DNA, the CDR3 is TGCGCCAGCAGCCCTAGGGGAGGGGGCTACGAGCAGTACTTC. Protein sequence: CASSPRGGGYEQYF.

The chain has TRBV5-6 and TRBJ1-2; 12 bases map to TRBD1. Germline V gives CDR1 SGHDT, CDR2 YYEEEE. The trim removed 6 bases at V and 8 bases at J, leaving 8 bases unmatched. The CDR3 loop spans 14 amino acids. CDR3 sequence (DNA): TGTGCCAGCACCCCGGGACAGGGGGCAGAAGGCTACACCTTC. Protein product: CASTPGQGAEGYTF.